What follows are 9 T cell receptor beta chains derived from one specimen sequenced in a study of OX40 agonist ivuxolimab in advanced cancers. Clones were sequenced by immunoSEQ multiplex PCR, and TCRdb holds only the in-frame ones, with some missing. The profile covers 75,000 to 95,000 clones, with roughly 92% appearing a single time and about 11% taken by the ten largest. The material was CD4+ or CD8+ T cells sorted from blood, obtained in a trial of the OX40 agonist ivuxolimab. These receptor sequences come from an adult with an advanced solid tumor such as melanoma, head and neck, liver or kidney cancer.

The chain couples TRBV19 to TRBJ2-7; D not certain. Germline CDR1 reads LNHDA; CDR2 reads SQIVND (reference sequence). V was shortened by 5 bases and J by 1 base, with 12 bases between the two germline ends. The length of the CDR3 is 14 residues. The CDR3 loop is CASSASDGSYEQYF. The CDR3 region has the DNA TGTGCCAGTAGTGCCTCGGACGGATCCTACGAGCAGTACTTC. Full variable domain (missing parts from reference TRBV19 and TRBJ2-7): DGGITQSPKYLFRKEGQNVTLSCEQNLNHDAMYWYRQDPGQGLRLIYYSQIVNDFQKGDIAEGYSVSREKKESFPLTVTSAQKNPTAFYLCASSASDGSYEQYFGPGTRLTVT.

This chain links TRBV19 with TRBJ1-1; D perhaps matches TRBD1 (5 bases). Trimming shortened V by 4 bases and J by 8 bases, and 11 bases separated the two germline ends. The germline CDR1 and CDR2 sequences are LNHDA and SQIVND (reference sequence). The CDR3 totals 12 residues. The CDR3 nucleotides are TGTGCCAGTAGTACGGCGGGGCTAGAAGCTTTCTTT. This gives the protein CASSTAGLEAFF.

CDR3 sequence reads: CASSLERQAGEQYF. The CDR3 DNA follows: TGTGCCAGCAGCTTAGAGCGGCAGGCCGGCGAGCAGTACTTC. The chain combines TRBV13 with TRBJ2-7, with D possibly TRBD2 on 5 matching bases. Between the trimmed V and J ends, which lost 1 base and 6 bases, there was a span of 13 bases. The CDR3 is 14 residues long. In germline, CDR1 is PRHDT, CDR2 FYEKMQ (reference sequence). The full variable domain, its missing parts supplied by reference TRBV13 and TRBJ2-7, is AAGVIQSPRHLIKEKRETATLKCYPIPRHDTVYWYQQGPGQDPQFLISFYEKMQSDKGSIPDRFSAQQFSDYHSELNMSSLELGDSALYFCASSLERQAGEQYFGPGTRLTVT.

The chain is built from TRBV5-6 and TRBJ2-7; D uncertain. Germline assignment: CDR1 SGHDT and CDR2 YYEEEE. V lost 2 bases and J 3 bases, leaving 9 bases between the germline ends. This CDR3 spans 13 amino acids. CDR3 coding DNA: TGTGCCAGCAGCTTCAACAGAATCTACGAGCAGTACTTC. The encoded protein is CASSFNRIYEQYF.

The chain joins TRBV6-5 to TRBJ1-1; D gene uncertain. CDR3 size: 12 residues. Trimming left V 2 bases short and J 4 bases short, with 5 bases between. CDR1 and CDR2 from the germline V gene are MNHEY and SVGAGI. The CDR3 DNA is TGTGCCAGCAGTTACGGCCTCACTGAAGCTTTCTTT. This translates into CASSYGLTEAFF.

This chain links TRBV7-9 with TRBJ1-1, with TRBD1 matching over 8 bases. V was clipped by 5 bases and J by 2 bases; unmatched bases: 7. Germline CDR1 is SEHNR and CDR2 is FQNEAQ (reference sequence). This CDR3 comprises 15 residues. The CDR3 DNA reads TGTGCCAGCAGCCCCGGACAGGGAGGCAACACTGAAGCTTTCTTT. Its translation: CASSPGQGGNTEAFF.

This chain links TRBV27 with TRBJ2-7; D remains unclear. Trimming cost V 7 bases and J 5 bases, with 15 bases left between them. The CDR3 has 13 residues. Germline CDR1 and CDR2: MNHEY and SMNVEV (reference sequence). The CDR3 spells CASMVQGIHEQYF. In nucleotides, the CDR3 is TGTGCCAGCATGGTGCAAGGGATCCACGAGCAGTACTTC.

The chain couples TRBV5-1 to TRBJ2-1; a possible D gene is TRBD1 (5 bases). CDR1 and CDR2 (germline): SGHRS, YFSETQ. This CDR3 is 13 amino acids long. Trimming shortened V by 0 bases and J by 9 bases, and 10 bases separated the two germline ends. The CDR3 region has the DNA TGCGCCAGCAGCTTGGCAGGGCTCGGTGAGCAGTTCTTC. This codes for CASSLAGLGEQFF.

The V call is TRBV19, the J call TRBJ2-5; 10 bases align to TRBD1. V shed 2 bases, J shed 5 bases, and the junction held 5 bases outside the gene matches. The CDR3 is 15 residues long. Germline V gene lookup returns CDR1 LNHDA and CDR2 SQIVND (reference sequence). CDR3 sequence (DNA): TGTGCCAGTAGTATACCCTGGGACAGGGGTGAGACCCAGTACTTC. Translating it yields CASSIPWDRGETQYF.